The 3 T cell receptor beta chains listed next were all sequenced from one sample in a study of early T cells in non-severe SARS-CoV-2 infection. TCRdb processed the 5' RACE reads anew with MiXCR; each CDR3 protein has one entry. Here the sample spans approximately 99,000 distinct CDR3 sequences, about 12% being singletons. The sequencing input was whole blood. These TCRs come from an adult who was a healthcare worker with PCR-confirmed SARS-CoV-2 infection or an uninfected control (not recorded which).

The rearrangement uses TRBV6-6 and TRBJ1-4; 9 nucleotides align to TRBD1. The CDR3 sequence is 18 residues long. CDR1 is MNHNY and CDR2 is SVGAGI in the germline V gene (reference sequence). Unmatched junction bases numbered 11, after V lost 2 bases and J lost 4 bases. The CDR3 bases are TGTGCCAGCAGTTACCCGACACAGGGGGCCGGCCATAATGAAAAACTGTTTTTT. Amino acid sequence: CASSYPTQGAGHNEKLFF.

This clonotype appeared many times. This chain links TRBV6-5 with TRBJ2-1, with TRBD2 identical over 11 bases. J lost 7 bases, V lost 6 bases, and 5 bases had no gene match. This CDR3 is 14 amino acids long. The germline CDR1 and CDR2 sequences are MNHEY and SVGAGI. The CDR3 here is CASRKTSGANEQFF. The CDR3 nucleotides read TGTGCCAGCAGGAAGACTAGCGGGGCAAATGAGCAGTTCTTC.

This clonotype was seen a few times. The chain couples TRBV3-1 to TRBJ2-1, with 9 nucleotides matching TRBD2. Trimming at V came to 4 bases and at J to 6 bases, leaving 7 bases not matched to a gene. The length of the CDR3 is 15 residues. Germline CDR1 is LGHDT and CDR2 is YNNKEL (reference sequence). The CDR3 is CASSPLGLAFNEQFF. The DNA of the CDR3 is TGTGCCAGCAGCCCCTTGGGACTAGCATTCAATGAGCAGTTCTTC.